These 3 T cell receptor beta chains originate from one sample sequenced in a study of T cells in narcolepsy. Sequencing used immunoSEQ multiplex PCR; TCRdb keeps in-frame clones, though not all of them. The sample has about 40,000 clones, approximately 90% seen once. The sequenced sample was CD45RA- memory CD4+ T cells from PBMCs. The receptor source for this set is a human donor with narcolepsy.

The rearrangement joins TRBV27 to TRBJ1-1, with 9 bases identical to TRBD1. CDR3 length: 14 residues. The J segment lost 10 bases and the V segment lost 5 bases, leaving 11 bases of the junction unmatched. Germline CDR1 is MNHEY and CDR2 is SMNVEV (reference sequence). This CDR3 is CASSPPGQGGVAFF. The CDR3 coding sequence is TGTGCCAGCAGTCCACCGGGACAGGGAGGGGTAGCTTTCTTT.

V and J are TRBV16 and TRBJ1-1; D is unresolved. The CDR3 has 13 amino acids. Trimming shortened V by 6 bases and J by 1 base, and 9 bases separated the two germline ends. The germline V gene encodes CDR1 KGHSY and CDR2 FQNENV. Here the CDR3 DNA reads TGTGCCAGCAGAAATCAGGAGAACACTGAAGCTTTCTTT. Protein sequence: CASRNQENTEAFF.

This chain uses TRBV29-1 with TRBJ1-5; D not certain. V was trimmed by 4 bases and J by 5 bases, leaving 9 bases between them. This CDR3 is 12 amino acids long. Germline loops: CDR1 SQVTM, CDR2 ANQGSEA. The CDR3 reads CSVGARDQPQHF. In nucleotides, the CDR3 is TGCAGCGTTGGGGCAAGGGATCAGCCCCAGCATTTT.